This T cell receptor beta chain appears in the sequencing data of a study of prognosis after radiotherapy for stage I lung cancer. Study background: Radiotherapy was SBRT in 3 to 5 fractions with a biologically effective dose of at least 100 Gy. Study-level findings and limits: The study found lower Shannon entropy after stereotactic body radiation therapy in patients who developed distant metastases.

Genomic DNA yielded TCR beta CDR3, amplified by two-round multiplex PCR. Primers specific to each TRBV and TRBJ gene drove first-round PCR. TCRdb called the multiplex PCR reads again in MiXCR, with one record for every CDR3 protein. The table has 25,000 to 35,000 distinct CDR3 sequences, 35% to 55% seen once; the top ten hold more than 12%. Comment on this clonotype: What it binds is unknown.

Sequencing was performed on PBMCs, taken before or after stereotactic body radiation therapy (not recorded which). This receptor was obtained from a donor at least 50 years old with non-small cell lung cancer.

Written as DNA, the CDR3 is TGTGCCAGCCAAACACCACGGGTGGGCCACGAGCAGTACTTC. Encoded protein: CASQTPRVGHEQYF. V usage is TRBV12-3 or TRBV12-4 and J usage is TRBJ2-7; D uncertain. Trimming removed 8 bases at V and 5 bases at J, with 19 bases between. The CDR3 loop spans 14 amino acids.